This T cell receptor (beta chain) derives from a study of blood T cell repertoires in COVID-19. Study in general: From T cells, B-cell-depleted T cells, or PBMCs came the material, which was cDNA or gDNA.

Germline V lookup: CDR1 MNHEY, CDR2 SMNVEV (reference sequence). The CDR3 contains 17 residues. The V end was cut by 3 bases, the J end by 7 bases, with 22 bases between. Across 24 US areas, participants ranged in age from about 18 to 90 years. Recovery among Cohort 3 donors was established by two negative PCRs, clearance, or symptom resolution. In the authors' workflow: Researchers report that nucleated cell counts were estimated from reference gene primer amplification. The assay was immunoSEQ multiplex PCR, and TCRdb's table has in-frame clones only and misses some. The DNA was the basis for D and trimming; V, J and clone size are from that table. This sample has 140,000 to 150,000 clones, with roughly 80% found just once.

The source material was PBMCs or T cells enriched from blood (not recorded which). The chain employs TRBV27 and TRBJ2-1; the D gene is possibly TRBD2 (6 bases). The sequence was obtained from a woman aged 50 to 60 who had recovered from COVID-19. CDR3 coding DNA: TGTGCCAGCAGTTTCCATTTGGAGGGCACTTCAAGGAATGAGCAGTTCTTC. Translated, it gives CASSFHLEGTSRNEQFF.